One sample yielded the 15 T cell receptor beta chains listed below, sequenced in a study of patients and donors after allogeneic stem cell transplantation. Each CDR3 protein gets one entry after TCRdb re-called the RT-PCR reads with MiXCR. The sample contains roughly 880,000 distinct CDR3 sequences, about a sixth of which appear only once. The sequenced sample was blood, either unsorted or a sorted T cell fraction (not recorded which). The receptors were gathered from a human donor who was either an allogeneic HSCT recipient or a stem cell or donor lymphocyte infusion donor (not recorded which). It is not recorded whose cells these are; they may come from a transplant donor.

This clonotype was seen only a few times. The rearrangement uses TRBV9 and TRBJ1-1; D gene ambiguous. Germline V gene data show CDR1 as SGDLS and CDR2 as YYNGEE. V lost 4 bases, J lost 1 base, and 11 bases lay in between. The CDR3 is 14 residues long. This CDR3 reads CASSPAPTNTEAFF. The CDR3 nucleotides read TGTGCCAGCAGCCCCGCCCCCACGAACACTGAAGCTTTCTTT.

This clonotype was detected many times. The chain employs TRBV27 and TRBJ2-7, with TRBD1 matching 11 bases. The length of the CDR3 is 14 residues. Losses at the gene ends were 6 bases for V and 4 bases for J; bases not matched to a gene: 5. The V gene's germline CDR1 is MNHEY and CDR2 SMNVEV (reference sequence). The CDR3 loop is CASSPGTGGYEQYF. The CDR3 DNA reads TGTGCCAGCAGCCCCGGGACAGGGGGATACGAGCAGTACTTC.

V is TRBV5-8 and J is TRBJ1-2; 7 bases align to TRBD1. Germline V gives CDR1 SGHTS, CDR2 YDEGEE. V shed 4 bases, J shed 0 bases, and the junction held 6 bases outside the gene matches. There are 15 residues in the CDR3. Written as DNA, the CDR3 is TGTGCCAGCAGCCTCGGGACAGATACTAACTATGGCTACACCTTC. Amino acid sequence: CASSLGTDTNYGYTF.

The chain uses TRBV16 and TRBJ2-3; D uncertain. Trimming stripped 3 bases from V and 4 bases from J, with 8 bases between. The CDR3 spans 13 residues. The germline V gene encodes CDR1 KGHSY and CDR2 FQNENV. The CDR3 DNA sequence: TGTGCCAGCAGCCATCTTGCATCAGATACGCAGTATTTT. Amino acid sequence: CASSHLASDTQYF.

This rearrangement joins TRBV12-3 or TRBV12-4 to TRBJ2-1, with 9 bases aligning to TRBD1. The CDR3 consists of 14 residues. J gave up 8 bases and V 9 bases, and 11 bases lay outside the gene matches. The CDR3 DNA sequence: TGTGCCAGGAGTCTTACAAGGGACAGGGATGAGCAGTTCTTC. Translated, it gives CARSLTRDRDEQFF.

The table lists this clonotype with a few counts. V and J are TRBV10-3 and TRBJ1-4; TRBD1 is a possible D gene (5 bases). CDR1 ENHRY and CDR2 SYGVKD come from the germline V gene. V was trimmed by 4 bases and J by 4 bases, leaving 13 bases between them. The CDR3 has 15 residues. The DNA for the CDR3 is TGTGCCATCAGTGCTAATGGTGGGGGTAATGAAAAACTGTTTTTT. Translated: CAISANGGGNEKLFF.

At least ten counts were recorded for this clonotype. This chain links TRBV29-1 with TRBJ1-1; TRBD1 might be the D (5 bases). The CDR3 spans 11 residues. Looked up from germline, CDR1 is SQVTM and CDR2 is ANQGSEA. V was trimmed by 3 bases and J by 5 bases, leaving 7 bases between them. CDR3 loop: CSVDEGTEAFF. CDR3 DNA sequence: TGCAGCGTTGACGAGGGGACTGAAGCTTTCTTT.

This chain connects TRBV3-1 to TRBJ1-1; D gene ambiguous. This CDR3 has 14 residues. Germline lookup yields CDR1 LGHDT and CDR2 YNNKEL (reference sequence). V dropped 1 base and J dropped 10 bases, with 16 bases sitting between them. The CDR3 loop reads CASSQGKVSPGAFF. The CDR3 coding sequence is TGTGCCAGCAGCCAAGGGAAGGTTTCCCCGGGAGCTTTCTTT.

The V gene is TRBV11-3, the J gene TRBJ2-5, with no clear D. The CDR3 loop spans 11 amino acids. Germline V gene data show CDR1 as SGHNT and CDR2 as YENEEA. The V end was cut by 5 bases, the J end by 10 bases, with 11 bases between. CDR3 loop: CASSDPEVQYF. CDR3 nucleotide sequence: TGTGCCAGCAGCGACCCCGAGGTCCAGTACTTC. The complete variable domain, with remaining parts taken from reference TRBV11-3 and TRBJ2-5, reads EAGVVQSPRYKIIEKKQPVAFWCNPISGHNTLYWYLQNLGQGPELLIRYENEEAVDDSQLPKDRFSAERLKGVDSTLKIQPAELGDSAVYLCASSDPEVQYFGPGTRLLVL.

This clonotype was seen a handful of times. The V and J genes are TRBV5-6 and TRBJ1-2; TRBD1 is a possible D gene (5 bases). From germline, CDR1 is SGHDT and CDR2 YYEEEE. The V end lost 0 bases, the J end lost 3 bases, and 12 bases lay between the germline ends. The CDR3 runs 15 residues. CDR3 loop: CASSLGWGKDYGYTF. The CDR3 DNA is TGTGCCAGCAGCTTGGGTTGGGGGAAGGACTATGGCTACACCTTC.

The chain joins TRBV7-8 to TRBJ2-1; 9 positions match TRBD2. Unmatched junction bases numbered 8, after V lost 6 bases and J lost 8 bases. The CDR3 totals 14 residues. The V gene's germline CDR1 is SGHVS and CDR2 FQNEAQ. The CDR3 nucleotides are TGTGCCAGCAGGCGTGCGGGAGGGCCCCATGAGCAGTTCTTC. It translates to CASRRAGGPHEQFF.

The chain recombines TRBV5-1 with TRBJ1-2, with 7 positions matching TRBD1. Per the germline V gene, CDR1 is SGHRS and CDR2 is YFSETQ. There are 14 residues in the CDR3. V shed 2 bases, J shed 4 bases, and the junction held 5 bases outside the gene matches. The CDR3 DNA is TGCGCCAGCAGCTTAGAGGGGGCAAGCTATGGCTACACCTTC. Amino acids: CASSLEGASYGYTF.

V gene TRBV7-2 combines with J gene TRBJ1-3; D uncertain. This CDR3 is built from 13 residues. Germline values: CDR1 SGHTA, CDR2 FQGNSA. Trimming pared 5 bases from V and 4 bases from J, leaving 9 bases between. In DNA form, the CDR3 reads TGTGCCAGCAGCCCGAAACAAGGAAACACCATATATTTT. Residues: CASSPKQGNTIYF.

The V and J genes are TRBV20-1 and TRBJ2-1, with 8 positions matching TRBD2. J lost 4 bases, V lost 0 bases, and 8 bases had no gene match. Looked up from germline, CDR1 is DFQATT and CDR2 is SNEGSKA (reference sequence). This CDR3 spans 16 amino acids. The DNA for the CDR3 is TGCAGTGCTAGAGATCCCGGCGGGGGGCCATACAATGAGCAGTTCTTC. Translated, it gives CSARDPGGGPYNEQFF.

This clonotype showed up just a few times. This chain joins TRBV20-1 and TRBJ2-4; D gene ambiguous. V lost 1 base and J 2 bases, leaving 12 bases between the germline ends. The CDR3 totals 15 residues. CDR1 and CDR2 (germline): DFQATT, SNEGSKA (reference sequence). The DNA for the CDR3 is TGCAGTGCTAGAGTTCCAGACCAACCCAAAAACATTCAGTACTTC. Its translation: CSARVPDQPKNIQYF.